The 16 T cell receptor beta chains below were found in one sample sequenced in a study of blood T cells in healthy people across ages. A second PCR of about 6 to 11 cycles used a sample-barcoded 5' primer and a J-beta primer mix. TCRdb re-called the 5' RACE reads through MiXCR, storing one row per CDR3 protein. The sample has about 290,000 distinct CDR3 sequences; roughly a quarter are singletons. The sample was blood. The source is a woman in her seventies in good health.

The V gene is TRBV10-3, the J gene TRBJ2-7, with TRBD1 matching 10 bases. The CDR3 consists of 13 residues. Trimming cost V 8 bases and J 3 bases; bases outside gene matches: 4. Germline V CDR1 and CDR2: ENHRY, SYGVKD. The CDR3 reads CAIQGQGNYEQYF. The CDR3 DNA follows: TGTGCCATCCAGGGACAGGGGAACTACGAGCAGTACTTC.

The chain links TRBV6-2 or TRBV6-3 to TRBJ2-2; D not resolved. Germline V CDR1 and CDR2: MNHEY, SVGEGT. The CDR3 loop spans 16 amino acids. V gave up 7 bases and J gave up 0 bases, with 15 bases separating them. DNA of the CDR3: TGTGCCAGCAACCGGTGGGCTGCGGCGAACACCGGGGAGCTGTTTTTT. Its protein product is CASNRWAAANTGELFF.

DNA for the CDR3: TGCGCCAGCAGTGTCCTGACTAGCGGGCCGCAGTATTTT. It translates to CASSVLTSGPQYF. V usage is TRBV10-2 and J usage is TRBJ2-3, with TRBD2 matching over 10 bases. After removal of 4 bases from V and 10 bases from J, the junction contained 5 bases not matched to a gene. The CDR3 sequence is 13 residues long. Germline assignment: CDR1 WSHSY and CDR2 SAAADI.

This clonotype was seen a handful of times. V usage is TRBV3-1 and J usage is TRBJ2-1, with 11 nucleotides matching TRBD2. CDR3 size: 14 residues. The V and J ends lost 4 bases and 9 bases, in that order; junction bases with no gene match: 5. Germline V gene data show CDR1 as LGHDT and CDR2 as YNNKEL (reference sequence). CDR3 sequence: CASSLGLAGGEQFF. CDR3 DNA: TGTGCCAGCAGCCTCGGACTAGCGGGTGGTGAGCAGTTCTTC.

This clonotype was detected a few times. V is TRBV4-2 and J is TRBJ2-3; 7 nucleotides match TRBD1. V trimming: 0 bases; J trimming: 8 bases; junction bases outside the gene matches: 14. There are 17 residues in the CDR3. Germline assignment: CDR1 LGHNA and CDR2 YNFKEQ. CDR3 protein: CASSQDSQGRGLRTQYF. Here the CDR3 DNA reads TGTGCCAGCAGCCAAGATAGTCAGGGCAGGGGGTTGCGTACGCAGTATTTT.

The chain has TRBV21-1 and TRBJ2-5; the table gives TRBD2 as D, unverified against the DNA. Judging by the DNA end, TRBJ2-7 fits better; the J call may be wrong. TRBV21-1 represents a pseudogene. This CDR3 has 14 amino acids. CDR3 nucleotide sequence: TGTGCCAGCAGCGAGGGACTCCGTGCGTACGAGCAGTACTTC. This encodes CASSEGLRAYEQYF.

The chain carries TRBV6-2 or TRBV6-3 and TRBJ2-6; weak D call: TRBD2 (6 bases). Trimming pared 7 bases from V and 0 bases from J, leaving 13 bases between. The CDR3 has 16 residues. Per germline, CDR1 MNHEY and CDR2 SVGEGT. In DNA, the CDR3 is TGTGCCAGCACCGGAGGAGGGGTCTCTGGGGCCAACGTCCTGACTTTC. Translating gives CASTGGGVSGANVLTF.

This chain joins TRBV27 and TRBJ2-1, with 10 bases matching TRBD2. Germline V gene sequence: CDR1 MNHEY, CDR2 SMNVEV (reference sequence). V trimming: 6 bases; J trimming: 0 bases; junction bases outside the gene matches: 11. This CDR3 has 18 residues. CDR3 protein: CASSLGLAEKPSYNEQFF. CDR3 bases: TGTGCCAGCAGCCTAGGACTAGCGGAGAAGCCCTCCTACAATGAGCAGTTCTTC.

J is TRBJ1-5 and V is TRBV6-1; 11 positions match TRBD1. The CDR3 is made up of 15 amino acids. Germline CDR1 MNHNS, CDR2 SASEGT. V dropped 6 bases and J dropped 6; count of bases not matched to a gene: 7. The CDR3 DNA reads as TGTGCCAGCAGACCGGGACAGGGGGTTGTTCAGCCCCAGCATTTT. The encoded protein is CASRPGQGVVQPQHF.

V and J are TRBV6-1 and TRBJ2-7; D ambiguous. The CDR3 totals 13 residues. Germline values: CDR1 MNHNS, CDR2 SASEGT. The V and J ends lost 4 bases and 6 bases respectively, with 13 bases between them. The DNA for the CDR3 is TGTGCCAGCAGTGGAGAGGTAGGCCCCGAGCAGTACTTC. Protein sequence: CASSGEVGPEQYF.

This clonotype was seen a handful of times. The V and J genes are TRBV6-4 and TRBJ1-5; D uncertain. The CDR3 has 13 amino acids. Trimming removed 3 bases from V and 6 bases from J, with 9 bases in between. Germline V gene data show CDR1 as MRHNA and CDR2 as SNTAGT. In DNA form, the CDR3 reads TGTGCCAGCAGTGATTCTGTAGGTCAGCCCCAGCATTTT. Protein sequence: CASSDSVGQPQHF.

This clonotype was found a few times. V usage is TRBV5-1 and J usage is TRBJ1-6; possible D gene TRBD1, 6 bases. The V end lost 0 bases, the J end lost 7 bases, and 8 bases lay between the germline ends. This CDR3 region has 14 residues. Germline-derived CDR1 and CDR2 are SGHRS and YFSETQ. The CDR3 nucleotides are TGCGCCAGCAGCTTGGGGACAGTGAATTCACCCCTCCACTTT. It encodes CASSLGTVNSPLHF.

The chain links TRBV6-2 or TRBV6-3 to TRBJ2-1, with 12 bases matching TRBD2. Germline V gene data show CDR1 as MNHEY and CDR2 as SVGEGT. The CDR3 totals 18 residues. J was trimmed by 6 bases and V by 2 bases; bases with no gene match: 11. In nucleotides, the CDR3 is TGTGCCAGCAGTTACGCCCCACTAGCGGGAGGCCCTCTCAATGAGCAGTTCTTC. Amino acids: CASSYAPLAGGPLNEQFF.

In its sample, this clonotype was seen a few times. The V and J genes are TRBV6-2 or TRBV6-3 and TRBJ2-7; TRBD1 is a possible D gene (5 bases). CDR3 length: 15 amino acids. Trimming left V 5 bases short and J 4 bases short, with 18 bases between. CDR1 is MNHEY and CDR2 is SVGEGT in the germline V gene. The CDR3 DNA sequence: TGTGCCAGCAGTCCCGAAAGGGGCCGGGCTTACGAGCAGTACTTC. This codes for CASSPERGRAYEQYF.

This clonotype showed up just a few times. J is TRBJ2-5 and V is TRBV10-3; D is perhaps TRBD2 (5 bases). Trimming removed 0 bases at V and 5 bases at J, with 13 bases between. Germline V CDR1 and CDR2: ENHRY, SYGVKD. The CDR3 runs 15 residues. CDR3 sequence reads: CAISESYGVGETQYF. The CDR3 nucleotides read TGTGCCATCAGTGAGTCTTACGGGGTTGGGGAGACCCAGTACTTC.

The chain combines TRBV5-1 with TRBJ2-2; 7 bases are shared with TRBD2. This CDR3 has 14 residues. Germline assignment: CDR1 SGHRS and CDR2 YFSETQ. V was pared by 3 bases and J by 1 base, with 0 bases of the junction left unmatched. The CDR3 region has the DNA TGCGCCAGCAGCTCTAGCGGGAACACCGGGGAGCTGTTTTTT. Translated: CASSSSGNTGELFF. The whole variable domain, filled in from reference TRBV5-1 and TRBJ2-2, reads KAGVTQTPRYLIKTRGQQVTLSCSPISGHRSVSWYQQTPGQGLQFLFEYFSETQRNKGNFPGRFSGRQFSNSRSEMNVSTLELGDSALYLCASSSSGNTGELFFGEGSRLTVL.